This TCR beta chain originates from a study of CD8+ T cells in alopecia areata. Findings of the study overall: Many expanded lesional clones persisted during tofacitinib (in both scalp and blood). On tofacitinib, scalp clonality and expanded CD8+ clones among top 100 fell significantly. More clonal than normal scalp was lesional scalp, particularly alopecia totalis/universalis.

Treatment described: oral pan-JAK inhibitor, 5-10 mg twice daily. Only a few counts were recorded for this clone. The target antigen is unknown. Investigators isolated RNA and reverse transcribed it into cDNA to act as the sequencing template. TCRdb's copy holds only in-frame clones and misses some; the assay was immunoSEQ multiplex PCR. The sample has over 150,000 clones, 60% seen once; the top ten hold about 0.69%. V lost 1 base and J lost 2, with 9 bases in between. The CDR3 is made up of 14 amino acids. Germline V lookup: CDR1 MGHRA, CDR2 YSYEKL. The gene calls are TRBV4-1 and TRBJ2-7, with D perhaps matching TRBD2 (6 bases). The receptor comes from a human donor with alopecia areata. The sequences come from CD4+ T cells sorted from blood, collected at week 4, from a patient treated with tofacitinib. DNA of the CDR3: TGCGCCAGCAGCCAAGCTGGAGGGGCCTACGAGCAGTACTTC. It specifies CASSQAGGAYEQYF.